The next 22 T cell receptor beta chains were all read from a single sample in a study of T cell clonality in common variable immunodeficiency. Measured with immunoSEQ multiplex PCR; TCRdb has only the in-frame clones, and not every one. The sample is made up of approximately 40,000 clones, none counted only once. Source material: peripheral blood mononuclear cells. The receptors were sampled from a person aged 18 to 70 in good health.

There are many counts of this clone. The observed sequence ends 3 residues before the CDR3 terminus, with the missing tail filled in from the germline J gene. This rearrangement joins TRBV9 to TRBJ2-7, with TRBD2 identical over 12 bases. Germline-derived CDR1 and CDR2 are SGDLS and YYNGEE. The V gene end was trimmed by 4 bases and the J gene end by 6 bases; junction bases not matched to a gene: 8. This CDR3 spans 15 amino acids. The part of the CDR3 DNA that was read is TGTGCCAGCAGCAGAGGACTAGCGGGAAACGGCGAG. It specifies CASSRGLAGNGE. The entire CDR3 protein reads CASSRGLAGNGEQYF.

This clone was recorded at least ten times. The sequenced fragment ends 3 residues before the CDR3 boundary, so the rest is inferred from the germline J gene. The sample has other DNA sequences that encode this CDR3 too. This chain connects TRBV5-1 to TRBJ1-2; the match to TRBD1 covers 7 bases. Germline values: CDR1 SGHRS, CDR2 YFSETQ. This CDR3 has 13 residues. After removal of 4 bases from V and 2 bases from J, the junction contained 2 bases not matched to a gene. CDR3 in amino acids: CASSTTGNYGYTF. The DNA read from the CDR3 is TGCGCCAGCAGCACGACAGGGAACTATGGC.

This clone has a count of ten or more. The read stops 3 residues short of the end of the CDR3; the missing end is completed from the germline J gene. The chain is built from TRBV7-2 and TRBJ1-2; D is undetermined. The CDR3 is 12 residues long. Germline CDR1 is SGHTA and CDR2 is FQGNSA. CDR3 DNA, as far as it was read: TGTGCCAGCAGCCCTTATCCAGAGGGC. As protein: CASSPYPEG. The complete CDR3 sequence is CASSPYPEGYTF.

This clone occurred many times. Compared with germline, one end of the junction differs, possibly owing to a read error. The CDR3 is cut off 3 residues early in the read; its end comes from the germline J gene. The rearrangement links TRBV20-1 to TRBJ2-2; no clear D. The CDR3 spans 13 residues. Germline values: CDR1 DFQATT, CDR2 SNEGSKA (reference sequence). The part of the CDR3 DNA that was read is TGCAGTGCTCGAGACCCGGGTACCGGGGAG. It translates to CSARDPGTGE. The complete CDR3 reads CSARDPGTGELFF.

This clone was recorded at least ten times. The CDR3 end is not reached by the read, which stops 3 residues before it; the germline J gene fills it in. The same CDR3 also results from other DNA sequences found in this sample. V and J are TRBV20-1 and TRBJ1-6, with TRBD1 as a possible D gene (6 bases). The germline V and J ends were trimmed by 3 bases and 2 bases, with 11 bases remaining between them. Germline V gives CDR1 DFQATT, CDR2 SNEGSKA (reference sequence). The CDR3 contains 15 residues. CDR3 loop: CSARDRTAYNSPLHF. CDR3 bases read: TGCAGTGCTAGGGACCGGACAGCCTATAATTCACCC.

About this clone: Read data end 3 residues before the CDR3 end; the end is taken from the germline J gene. This chain links TRBV18 with TRBJ1-2, with TRBD1 identical over 8 bases. Germline values: CDR1 KGHSH, CDR2 LQKENI. This CDR3 is built from 15 residues. CDR3 DNA (partial): TGTGCCAGCTCACCCCGGGACAGGAGCTCCTACGAC. Its protein product is CASSPRDRSSYD. In full, the CDR3 reads CASSPRDRSSYDYTF.

This clone was counted many times. Coverage ceases 3 residues before the CDR3 finishes, and the germline J gene fills in the end. The V call is TRBV5-4, the J call TRBJ2-2, with D perhaps matching TRBD1 (6 bases). CDR1 SGHNT and CDR2 YYREEE come from the germline V gene (reference sequence). The CDR3 covers 14 residues. Trimming shortened V by 0 bases and J by 5 bases, and 8 bases separated the two germline ends. The DNA read from the CDR3 is TGTGCCAGCAGCTTGGGAGACAGGACCGGGGAG. Translating it yields CASSLGDRTGE. The whole CDR3 protein reads CASSLGDRTGELFF.

This clone was observed many times. The read ends 3 residues before the CDR3 terminus; that terminus is restored from the germline J gene. The V gene is TRBV5-1, the J gene TRBJ2-2; D remains ambiguous. V lost 5 bases to trimming and J lost 4 bases, with 12 bases between them. Germline V gene data show CDR1 as SGHRS and CDR2 as YFSETQ. The CDR3 covers 14 residues. CDR3: CASSPTEVTGELFF. The part of the CDR3 DNA that was read is TGCGCCAGCAGTCCTACAGAGGTCACCGGGGAG.

This clone has at least ten counts. CDR3 sequence: CAWSPRGGMNTEAFF. CDR3 DNA, as far as it was read: TGTGCCTGGAGTCCCCGGGGGGGGATGAACACTGAA. The chain employs TRBV30 and TRBJ1-1; a possible D gene is TRBD1 (5 bases). The read ends 3 residues early relative to the CDR3; the germline J gene fills the gap. This CDR3 region has 15 residues. CDR1 is GTSNPN and CDR2 is SVGIG in the germline V gene (reference sequence). The V gene lost 2 bases and the J gene lost 0 bases, with 13 bases spanning the gap.

This clone was seen repeatedly, ten times or more. The read stops 3 residues short of the end of the CDR3; the missing end is completed from the germline J gene. The rearrangement links TRBV30 to TRBJ2-1, with 7 nucleotides matching TRBD2. The CDR3 covers 15 residues. V gave up 2 bases and J gave up 3 bases; unmatched junction bases: 7. CDR1 and CDR2 (germline): GTSNPN, SVGIG (reference sequence). This CDR3 reads CAWSPRRTSYNEQFF. The part of the CDR3 DNA that was read is TGTGCCTGGAGTCCCCGGCGGACTAGCTACAATGAG.

This clone was recorded many times. The CDR3 goes on 3 residues after the read ends, and that part is filled in from the germline J gene. The chain uses TRBV27 and TRBJ1-5; D unclear. The germline V gene encodes CDR1 MNHEY and CDR2 SMNVEV (reference sequence). Trimming removed 4 bases at V and 3 bases at J, with 7 bases between. The CDR3 sequence is 13 residues long. The CDR3 spells CASSWQNNQPQHF. Incomplete CDR3 DNA: TGTGCCAGCAGTTGGCAGAACAATCAGCCC.

Notes on this clone: From the germline J gene comes the end of the CDR3, since the read stops 3 residues before it. The chain carries TRBV7-2 and TRBJ1-1; D is possibly TRBD1 (5 bases). Germline V lookup: CDR1 SGHTA, CDR2 FQGNSA. The V and J ends lost 4 bases and 2 bases respectively, with 11 bases between them. CDR3 size: 14 residues. The CDR3 loop reads CASSSRTPNTEAFF. CDR3 DNA, as far as it was read: TGTGCCAGCAGCTCCCGGACACCAAACACTGAA.

This clone was observed many times. Sequencing ends 3 residues short of the CDR3 end; the germline J gene provides the rest. The genes are TRBV20-1 and TRBJ2-1; 10 positions match TRBD2. This CDR3 spans 16 amino acids. J was trimmed by 3 bases and V by 3 bases; bases with no gene match: 8. Germline V gene data show CDR1 as DFQATT and CDR2 as SNEGSKA (reference sequence). The CDR3 loop reads CSASDWTSGVYNEQFF. Incomplete CDR3 DNA: TGCAGTGCTAGCGACTGGACTAGCGGAGTCTACAATGAG.

There are many counts of this clone. The CDR3 end falls 3 residues outside the read, so it is completed with the germline J gene. The chain couples TRBV19 to TRBJ2-1, with D hard to call. Germline CDR1 reads LNHDA; CDR2 reads SQIVND (reference sequence). With 4 bases removed from V and 8 bases from J, the gap between germline ends came to 12 bases. This CDR3 contains 13 residues. The CDR3 is CASSRVAWDEQFF. The DNA read from the CDR3 is TGTGCCAGTAGTAGAGTAGCTTGGGATGAG. The full variable domain, its missing parts supplied by reference TRBV19 and TRBJ2-1, is DGGITQSPKYLFRKEGQNVTLSCEQNLNHDAMYWYRQDPGQGLRLIYYSQIVNDFQKGDIAEGYSVSREKKESFPLTVTSAQKNPTAFYLCASSRVAWDEQFFGPGTRLTVL.

Ten or more counts support this clone. The DNA ends 3 residues before the CDR3 does, and the rest of the CDR3 is filled in from the germline J gene. This sequence joins TRBV2 and TRBJ1-4; 7 bases match TRBD1. Germline CDR1 is SNHLY and CDR2 is FYNNEI. The CDR3 is 14 residues long. The V gene end was trimmed by 6 bases and the J gene end by 6 bases; junction bases not matched to a gene: 7. The sequenced part of the CDR3 DNA is TGTGCCAGCAGGTTGTCAGGGGGAGATGAAAAA. Its translation: CASRLSGGDEK. From start to end, the CDR3 is CASRLSGGDEKLFF.

There are many counts of this clone. A read error may explain this, as a much larger clone is one base away. The read gets to within 3 residues of the CDR3 end, and the germline J gene fills in the rest. The J gene is TRBJ1-4, the V gene TRBV19, with a weak D call TRBD1 (5 bases). Germline CDR1 reads LNHDA; CDR2 reads SQIVND (reference sequence). The CDR3 is 16 residues long. The part of the CDR3 DNA that was read is TGTGCCAGTAGGGGACTCCTCGCCTCTGGGGCCAACGTA. As protein: CASRGLLASGANV. The whole CDR3 region reads CASRGLLASGANVLFF.

Note on this clone: The observed sequence ends 3 residues before the CDR3 terminus, with the missing tail filled in from the germline J gene. The V call is TRBV18, the J call TRBJ2-3; 9 bases line up with TRBD2. The CDR3 is 17 residues long. Germline CDR1 KGHSH, CDR2 LQKENI. This CDR3 reads CASSPPPASGIGETQYF. CDR3 bases read: TGTGCCAGCTCACCACCTCCGGCTAGCGGGATTGGAGAGACG. Complete variable domain (other parts from reference TRBV18 and TRBJ2-3): NAGVMQNPRHLVRRRGQEARLRCSPMKGHSHVYWYRQLPEEGLKFMVYLQKENIIDESGMPKERFSAEFPKEGPSILRIQQVVRGDSAAYFCASSPPPASGIGETQYFGPGTRLTVL.

At least ten counts were recorded for this clone. The CDR3 end is not reached by the read, which stops 3 residues before it; the germline J gene fills it in. The V gene is TRBV20-1, the J gene TRBJ1-1; a weak D match, TRBD1 (5 bases). CDR1 and CDR2 from the germline V gene are DFQATT and SNEGSKA (reference sequence). The CDR3 is 13 residues long. Trimming pared 1 base from V and 5 bases from J, leaving 11 bases between. The CDR3 bases that were read are TGCAGTGCTAGAGCGTTAGGGGATACTGAA. Residues: CSARALGDTE. The whole CDR3 is CSARALGDTEAFF.

This clone came up many times. The CDR3 end falls 3 residues outside the read, so it is completed with the germline J gene. The chain combines TRBV19 with TRBJ1-4; 7 bases align to TRBD1. The CDR3 has 13 amino acids. Unmatched junction bases numbered 3, after V lost 3 bases and J lost 8 bases. From germline, CDR1 is LNHDA and CDR2 SQIVND (reference sequence). The CDR3 DNA, read in part, is TGTGCCAGTAGTATTACCAGGGGGGAAAAA. Residues: CASSITRGEK. The entire CDR3 protein reads CASSITRGEKLFF.

This clone was detected many times. Coverage ceases 3 residues before the CDR3 finishes, and the germline J gene fills in the end. The V and J genes are TRBV19 and TRBJ2-7, with D possibly TRBD1 on 5 matching bases. This CDR3 contains 13 residues. From germline, CDR1 is LNHDA and CDR2 SQIVND (reference sequence). Deletions cut 4 bases from V and 2 bases from J, with 9 bases between. CDR3 DNA (partial): TGTGCCAGTAGTAAAGGGGCGGCCTACGAG. Its protein is CASSKGAAYE. The entire CDR3 sequence reads CASSKGAAYEQYF.

This clone appeared many times. The read is 3 residues too short to cover the CDR3 end, so that end is filled in from the germline J gene. The rearrangement uses TRBV7-9 and TRBJ2-7, with 10 bases fitting TRBD1. Germline V gene data show CDR1 as SEHNR and CDR2 as FQNEAQ (reference sequence). Losses at the gene ends were 5 bases for V and 6 bases for J; bases not matched to a gene: 10. This CDR3 region has 15 residues. CDR3 sequence reads: CASSPTGQGVFEQYF. CDR3 DNA (partial): TGTGCCAGCAGCCCCACCGGACAGGGGGTTTTCGAG.

At least ten counts were recorded for this clone. Here the CDR3 reads CASSQASSRAPYNEQFF. CDR3 bases read: TGTGCCAGCTCACAAGCCTCCTCCAGGGCCCCCTACAATGAG. V and J are TRBV18 and TRBJ2-1; TRBD1 might be the D (5 bases). Coverage ceases 3 residues before the CDR3 finishes, and the germline J gene fills in the end. There are 17 residues in the CDR3. V was clipped by 4 bases and J by 2 bases, with 18 bases between them. Germline CDR1 is KGHSH and CDR2 is LQKENI.